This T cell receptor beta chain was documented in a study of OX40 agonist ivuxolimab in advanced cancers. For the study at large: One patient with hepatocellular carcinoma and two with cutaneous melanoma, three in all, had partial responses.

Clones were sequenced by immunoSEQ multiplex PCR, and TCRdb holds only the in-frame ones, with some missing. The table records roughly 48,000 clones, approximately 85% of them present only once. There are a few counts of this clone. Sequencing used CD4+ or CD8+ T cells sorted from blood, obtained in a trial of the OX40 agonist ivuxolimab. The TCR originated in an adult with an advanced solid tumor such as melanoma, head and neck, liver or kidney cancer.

CDR3 DNA: TGTGCCATCAGTGCCGAGGGGGCGCGGGCCGGGGAGCTGTTTTTT. This encodes CAISAEGARAGELFF. The J gene is TRBJ2-2, the V gene TRBV10-3; 7 positions match TRBD1. Germline assignment: CDR1 ENHRY and CDR2 SYGVKD. After removal of 4 bases from V and 6 bases from J, the junction contained 8 bases not matched to a gene. The CDR3 length is 15 residues.